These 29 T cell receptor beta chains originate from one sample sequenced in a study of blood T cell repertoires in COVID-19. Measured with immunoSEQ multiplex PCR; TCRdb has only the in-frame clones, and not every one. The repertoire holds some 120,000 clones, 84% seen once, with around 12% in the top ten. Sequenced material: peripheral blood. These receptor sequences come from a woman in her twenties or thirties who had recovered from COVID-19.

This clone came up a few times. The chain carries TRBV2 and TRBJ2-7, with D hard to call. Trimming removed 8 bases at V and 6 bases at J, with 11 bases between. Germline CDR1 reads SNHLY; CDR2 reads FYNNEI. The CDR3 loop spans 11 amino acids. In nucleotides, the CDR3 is TGTGCCAGCTCAGTCGTAAGCGAGCAGTACTTC. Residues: CASSVVSEQYF.

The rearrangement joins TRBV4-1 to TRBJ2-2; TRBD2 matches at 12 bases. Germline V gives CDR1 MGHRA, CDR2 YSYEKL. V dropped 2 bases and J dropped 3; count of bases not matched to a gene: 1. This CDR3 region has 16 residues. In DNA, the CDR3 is TGCGCCAGCAGCCAAAGGACTAGCGGGGACACCGGGGAGCTGTTTTTT. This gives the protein CASSQRTSGDTGELFF.

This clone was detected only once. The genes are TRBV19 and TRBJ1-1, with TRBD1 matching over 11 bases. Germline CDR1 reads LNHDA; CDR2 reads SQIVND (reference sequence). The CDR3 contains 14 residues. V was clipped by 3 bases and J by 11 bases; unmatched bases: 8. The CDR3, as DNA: TGTGCCAGTAGTATCGGGACAGGGGGAAATCCGGCTTTCTTT. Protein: CASSIGTGGNPAFF.

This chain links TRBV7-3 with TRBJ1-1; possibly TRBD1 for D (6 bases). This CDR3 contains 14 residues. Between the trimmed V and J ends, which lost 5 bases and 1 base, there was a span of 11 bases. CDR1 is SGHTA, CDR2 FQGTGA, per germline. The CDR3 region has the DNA TGTGCCAGCAGCCCGGACAGTAGGAACACTGAAGCTTTCTTT. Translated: CASSPDSRNTEAFF.

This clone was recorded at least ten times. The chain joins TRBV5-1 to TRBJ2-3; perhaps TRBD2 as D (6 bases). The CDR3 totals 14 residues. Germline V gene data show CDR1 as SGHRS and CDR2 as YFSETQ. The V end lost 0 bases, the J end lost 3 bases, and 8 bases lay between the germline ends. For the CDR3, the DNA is TGCGCCAGCAGCTTGGCCGGGACTACAGATACGCAGTATTTT. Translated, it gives CASSLAGTTDTQYF.

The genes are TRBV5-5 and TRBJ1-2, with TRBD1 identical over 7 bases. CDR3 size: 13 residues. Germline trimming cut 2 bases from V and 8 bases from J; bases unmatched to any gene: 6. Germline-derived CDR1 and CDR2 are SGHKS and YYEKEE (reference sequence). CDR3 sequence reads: CASSFGGGDGYTF. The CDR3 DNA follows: TGTGCCAGCAGCTTCGGAGGGGGCGACGGCTACACCTTC.

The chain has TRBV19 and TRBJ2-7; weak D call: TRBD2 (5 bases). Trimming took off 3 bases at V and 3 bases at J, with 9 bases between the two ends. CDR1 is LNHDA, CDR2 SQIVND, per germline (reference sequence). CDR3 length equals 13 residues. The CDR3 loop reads CASSIGLDYEQYF. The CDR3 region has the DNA TGTGCCAGTAGTATTGGACTCGACTACGAGCAGTACTTC.

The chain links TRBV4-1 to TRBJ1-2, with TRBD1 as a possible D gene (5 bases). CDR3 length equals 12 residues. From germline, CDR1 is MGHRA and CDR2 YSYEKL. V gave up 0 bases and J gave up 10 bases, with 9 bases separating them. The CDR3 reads CASSQDQGNYTF. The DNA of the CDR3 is TGCGCCAGCAGCCAAGATCAGGGCAACTACACCTTC.

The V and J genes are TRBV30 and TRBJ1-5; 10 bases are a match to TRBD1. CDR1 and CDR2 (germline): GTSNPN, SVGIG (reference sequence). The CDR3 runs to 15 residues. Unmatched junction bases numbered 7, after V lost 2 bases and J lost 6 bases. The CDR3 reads CAWSSGTGVIQPQHF. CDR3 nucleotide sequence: TGTGCCTGGAGTTCCGGGACAGGGGTGATTCAGCCCCAGCATTTT.

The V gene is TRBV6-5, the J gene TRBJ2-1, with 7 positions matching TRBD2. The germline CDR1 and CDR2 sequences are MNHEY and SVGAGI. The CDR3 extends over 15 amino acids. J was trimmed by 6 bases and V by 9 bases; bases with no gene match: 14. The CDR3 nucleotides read TGTGCCAGGAGACTAGCTCCGTCACCAGGCAATGAGCAGTTCTTC. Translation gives CARRLAPSPGNEQFF.

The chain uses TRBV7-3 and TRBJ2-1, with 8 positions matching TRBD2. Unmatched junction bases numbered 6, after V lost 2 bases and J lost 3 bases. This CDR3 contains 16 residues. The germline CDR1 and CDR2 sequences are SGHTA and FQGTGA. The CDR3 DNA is TGTGCCAGCAGCTTACTCGCGGGAGGTAACTACAATGAGCAGTTCTTC. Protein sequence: CASSLLAGGNYNEQFF.

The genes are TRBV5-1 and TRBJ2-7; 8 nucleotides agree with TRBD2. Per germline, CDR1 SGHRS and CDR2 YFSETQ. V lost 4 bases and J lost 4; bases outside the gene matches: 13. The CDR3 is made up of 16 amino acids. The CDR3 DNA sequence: TGCGCCAGCAGCGCGGGAGGTGACATTCGTCGATACGAGCAGTACTTC. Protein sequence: CASSAGGDIRRYEQYF.

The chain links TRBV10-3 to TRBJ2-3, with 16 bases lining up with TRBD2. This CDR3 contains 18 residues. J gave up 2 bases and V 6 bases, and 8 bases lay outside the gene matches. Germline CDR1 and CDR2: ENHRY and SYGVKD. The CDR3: CAIRGLAGGPTDTDTQYF. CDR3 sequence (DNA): TGTGCCATCAGGGGACTAGCGGGAGGGCCAACGGACACAGATACGCAGTATTTT.

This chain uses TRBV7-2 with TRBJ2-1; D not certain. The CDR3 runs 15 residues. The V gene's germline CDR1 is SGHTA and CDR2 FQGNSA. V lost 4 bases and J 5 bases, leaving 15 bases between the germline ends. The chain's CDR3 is CASSSSTTSHNEQFF. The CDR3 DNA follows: TGTGCCAGCAGCTCAAGTACGACTTCTCACAATGAGCAGTTCTTC.

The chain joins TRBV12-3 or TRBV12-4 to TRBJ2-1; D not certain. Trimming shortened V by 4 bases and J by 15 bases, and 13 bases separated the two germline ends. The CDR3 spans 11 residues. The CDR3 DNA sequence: TGTGCCAGCAGTTCCCTAACGGGTGGGTTCTTC. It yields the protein CASSSLTGGFF.

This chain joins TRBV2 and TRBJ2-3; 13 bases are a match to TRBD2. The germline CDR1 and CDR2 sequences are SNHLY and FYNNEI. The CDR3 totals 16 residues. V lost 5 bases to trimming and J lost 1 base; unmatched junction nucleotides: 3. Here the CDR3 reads CASSRLAGGGTDTQYF. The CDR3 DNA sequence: TGTGCCAGCAGTCGACTAGCGGGAGGAGGCACAGATACGCAGTATTTT.

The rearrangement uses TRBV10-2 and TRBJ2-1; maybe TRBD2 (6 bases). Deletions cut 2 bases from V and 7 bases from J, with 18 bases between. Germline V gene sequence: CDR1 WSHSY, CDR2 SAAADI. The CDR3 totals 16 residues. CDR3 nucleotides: TGCGCCAGCAGTGAGAGACTAGAGGGCCTTTTAAATGAGCAGTTCTTC. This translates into CASSERLEGLLNEQFF.

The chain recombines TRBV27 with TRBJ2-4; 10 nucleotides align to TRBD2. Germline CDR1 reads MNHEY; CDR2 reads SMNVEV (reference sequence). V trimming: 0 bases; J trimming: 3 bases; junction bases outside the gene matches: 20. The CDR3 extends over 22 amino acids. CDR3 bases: TGTGCCAGCAGTTTATCTCACCCCCTACTAGCGGGAAATCCCCTCCACAAAAACATTCAGTACTTC. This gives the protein CASSLSHPLLAGNPLHKNIQYF.

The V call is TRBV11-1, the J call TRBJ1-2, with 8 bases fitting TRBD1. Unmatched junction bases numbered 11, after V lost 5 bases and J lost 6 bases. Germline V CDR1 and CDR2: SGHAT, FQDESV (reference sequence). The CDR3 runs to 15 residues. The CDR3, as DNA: TGTGCCAGCAGCCCGCCAGGGGGCCTTCGAAATGGCTACACCTTC. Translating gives CASSPPGGLRNGYTF.

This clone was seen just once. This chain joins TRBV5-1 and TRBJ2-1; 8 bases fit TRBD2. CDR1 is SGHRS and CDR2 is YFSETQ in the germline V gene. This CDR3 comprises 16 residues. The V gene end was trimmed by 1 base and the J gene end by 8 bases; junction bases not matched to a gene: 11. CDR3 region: CASSLPGTRRVDEQFF. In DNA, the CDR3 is TGCGCCAGCAGCTTGCCCGGGACTAGGAGGGTCGATGAGCAGTTCTTC.

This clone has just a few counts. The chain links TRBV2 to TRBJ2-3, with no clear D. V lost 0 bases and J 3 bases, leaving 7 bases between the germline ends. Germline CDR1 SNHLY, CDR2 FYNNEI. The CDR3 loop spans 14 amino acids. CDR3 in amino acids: CASSEAAVTDTQYF. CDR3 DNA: TGTGCCAGCAGTGAAGCCGCAGTTACAGATACGCAGTATTTT.

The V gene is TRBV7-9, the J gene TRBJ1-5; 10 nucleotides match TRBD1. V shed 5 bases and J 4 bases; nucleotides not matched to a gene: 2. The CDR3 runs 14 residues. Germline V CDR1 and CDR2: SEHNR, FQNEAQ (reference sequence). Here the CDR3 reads CASSVDRGNQPQHF. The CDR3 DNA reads TGTGCCAGCAGCGTGGACAGGGGGAATCAGCCCCAGCATTTT.

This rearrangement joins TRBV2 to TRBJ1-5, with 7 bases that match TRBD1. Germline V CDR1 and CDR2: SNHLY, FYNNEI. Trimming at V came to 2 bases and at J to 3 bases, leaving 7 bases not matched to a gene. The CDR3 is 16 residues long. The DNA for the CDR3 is TGTGCCAGCAGTGAAAAAGGGGGCGCGGTCAATCAGCCCCAGCATTTT. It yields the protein CASSEKGGAVNQPQHF.

The CDR3: CASSLVGRQSSGNTIYF. The CDR3 DNA sequence: TGTGCCAGCAGCTTAGTGGGGCGCCAAAGCTCTGGAAACACCATATATTTT. The chain uses TRBV11-2 and TRBJ1-3; TRBD1 is a possible D gene (5 bases). Trimming removed 1 base at V and 0 bases at J, with 13 bases between. The CDR3 runs 17 residues. Per germline, CDR1 SGHAT and CDR2 FQNNGV.

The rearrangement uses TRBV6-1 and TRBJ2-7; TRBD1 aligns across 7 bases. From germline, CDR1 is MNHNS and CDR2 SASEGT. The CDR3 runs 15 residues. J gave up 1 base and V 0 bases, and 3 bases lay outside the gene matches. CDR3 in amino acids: CASSEAAGGSYEQYF. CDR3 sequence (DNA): TGTGCCAGCAGTGAAGCCGCAGGGGGTTCCTACGAGCAGTACTTC.

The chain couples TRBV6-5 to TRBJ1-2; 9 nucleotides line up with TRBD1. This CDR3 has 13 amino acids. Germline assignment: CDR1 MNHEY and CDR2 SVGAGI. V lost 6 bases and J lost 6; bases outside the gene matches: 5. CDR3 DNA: TGTGCCAGCAGGGGGGACAGGGAAAATGGCTACACCTTC. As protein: CASRGDRENGYTF.

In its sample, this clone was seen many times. CDR3 in amino acids: CASSPLGGGMGEKLFF. The CDR3 DNA is TGCGCCAGCAGCCCGCTGGGGGGGGGCATGGGTGAAAAACTGTTTTTT. This rearrangement joins TRBV5-1 to TRBJ1-4; a weak D match, TRBD1 (6 bases). Germline V gives CDR1 SGHRS, CDR2 YFSETQ. V lost 4 bases and J lost 7, with 20 bases in between. CDR3 length equals 16 residues.

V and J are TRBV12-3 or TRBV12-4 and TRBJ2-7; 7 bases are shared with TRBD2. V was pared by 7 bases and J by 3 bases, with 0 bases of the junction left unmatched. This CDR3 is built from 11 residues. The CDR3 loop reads CASKRDYEQYF. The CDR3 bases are TGTGCCAGCAAGCGGGACTACGAGCAGTACTTC.

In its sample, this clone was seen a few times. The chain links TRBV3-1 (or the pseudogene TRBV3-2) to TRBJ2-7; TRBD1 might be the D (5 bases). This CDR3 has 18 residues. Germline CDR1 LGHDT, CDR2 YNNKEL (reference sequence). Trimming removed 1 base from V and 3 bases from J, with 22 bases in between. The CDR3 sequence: CASSQGRRRHQGFYEQYF. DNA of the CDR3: TGTGCCAGCAGCCAAGGCCGAAGAAGGCACCAGGGATTCTACGAGCAGTACTTC.